This entry concerns a single T cell receptor (beta chain). TCRdb passed the reads through MiXCR, listing each CDR3 protein once. The data show some 89,000 distinct CDR3 sequences, roughly 28% seen once. CDR1 and CDR2 (germline): KGHDR, SFDVKD. The CDR3 is made up of 16 amino acids. Trimming removed 4 bases from V and 8 bases from J; junction bases left unmatched: 12. The data belong to a study of type 1 regulatory T cells. The overall study: T-allo10 is a Tr1-enriched, alloantigen-specific CD4 T cell product made in vitro.

V is TRBV24-1 and J is TRBJ2-1; 8 bases map to TRBD2. Sequenced input: CD4+ T cells, either the whole sample or a sorted fraction (not recorded which). This receptor was obtained from a human donor in good health. CDR3 in amino acids: CATSDRGLGAMDEQFF. In DNA, the CDR3 is TGTGCCACCAGTGACCGGGGACTAGGGGCGATGGATGAGCAGTTCTTC.